This TCR beta chain stems from a study of regulatory T cells in long-lasting Graves disease. Study-wide points: Persistent Graves' patients showed reduced TCR diversity versus newly diagnosed patients.

Arm-PCR of CDR3 regions and iRepertoire HTBI primers were the basis on which TCR beta libraries were built. As originally analysed: Identified segments across samples numbered some 62 TRBV and about 15 TRBJ. From the multiplex PCR reads, TCRdb called clonotypes with MiXCR, one entry per CDR3 protein. These V and J calls derive from TCRdb rather than the authors' analysis. This table has hundreds of thousands of distinct CDR3 sequences, roughly 30% appearing once. The time point was: persistent/refractory GD, antithyroid drugs over 5 years with positive TRAb. Researchers made the TCR library from RNA that was extracted from PBMCs. Staff took roughly 9.6 milliliters of peripheral blood and put it into EDTA tubes. V was cut by 0 bases and J by 10 bases, with 13 bases left in between. Germline loops: CDR1 SGHRS, CDR2 YFSETQ. CDR3 size: 13 residues. Remarks on this clonotype: What it recognizes is unknown.

Sequencing was performed on peripheral blood mononuclear cells (PBMCs), taken when the disease was refractory, from a patient treated with antithyroid drugs. The chain uses TRBV5-1 and TRBJ1-2; D might be TRBD1 (5 bases). The sequence was obtained from a female donor with Graves disease. The CDR3 DNA is TGCGCCAGCAGCTTGGTCGAGGGGACTGACTACACCTTC. Amino acid sequence: CASSLVEGTDYTF.